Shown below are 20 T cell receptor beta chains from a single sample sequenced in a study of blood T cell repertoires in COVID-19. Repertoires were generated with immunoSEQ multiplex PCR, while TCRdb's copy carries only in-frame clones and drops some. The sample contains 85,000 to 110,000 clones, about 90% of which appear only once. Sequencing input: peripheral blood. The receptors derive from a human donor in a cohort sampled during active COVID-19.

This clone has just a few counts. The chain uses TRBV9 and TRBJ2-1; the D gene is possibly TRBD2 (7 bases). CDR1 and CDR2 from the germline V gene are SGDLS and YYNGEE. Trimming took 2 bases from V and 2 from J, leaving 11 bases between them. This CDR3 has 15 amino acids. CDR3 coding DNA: TGTGCCAGCAGCGTCGGGGGGCAACCCTACAATGAGCAGTTCTTC. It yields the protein CASSVGGQPYNEQFF.

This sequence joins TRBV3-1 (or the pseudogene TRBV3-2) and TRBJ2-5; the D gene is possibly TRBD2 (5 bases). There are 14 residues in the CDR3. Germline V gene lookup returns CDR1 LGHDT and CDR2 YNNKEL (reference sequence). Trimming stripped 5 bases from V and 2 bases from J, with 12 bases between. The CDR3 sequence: CASSVVGEQETQYF. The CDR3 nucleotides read TGTGCCAGCAGCGTAGTCGGGGAACAAGAGACCCAGTACTTC.

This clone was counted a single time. DNA of the CDR3: TGTGCCACCAGTGCTTCGCCCCCGCTTGGGACTAGCGGGGGCCCTACCCTTCAAGAGACCCAGTACTTC. Protein sequence: CATSASPPLGTSGGPTLQETQYF. V usage is TRBV24-1 and J usage is TRBJ2-5, with 14 bases lining up with TRBD2. CDR1 is KGHDR, CDR2 SFDVKD, per germline. J was trimmed by 2 bases and V by 5 bases; bases with no gene match: 24. CDR3 length: 23 amino acids.

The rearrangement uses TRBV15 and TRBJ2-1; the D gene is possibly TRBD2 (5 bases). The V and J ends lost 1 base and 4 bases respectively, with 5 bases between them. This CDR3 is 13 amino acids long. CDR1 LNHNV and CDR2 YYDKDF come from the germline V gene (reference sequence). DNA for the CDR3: TGTGCCACCAGCAGAGGAGGGTACAATGAGCAGTTCTTC. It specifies CATSRGGYNEQFF.

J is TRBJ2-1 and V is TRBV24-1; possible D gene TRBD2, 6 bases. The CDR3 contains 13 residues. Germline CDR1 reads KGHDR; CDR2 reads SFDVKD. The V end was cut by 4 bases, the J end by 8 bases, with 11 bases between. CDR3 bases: TGTGCCACCAGTGAGCTAGGAGGGTATGAGCAGTTCTTC. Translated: CATSELGGYEQFF.

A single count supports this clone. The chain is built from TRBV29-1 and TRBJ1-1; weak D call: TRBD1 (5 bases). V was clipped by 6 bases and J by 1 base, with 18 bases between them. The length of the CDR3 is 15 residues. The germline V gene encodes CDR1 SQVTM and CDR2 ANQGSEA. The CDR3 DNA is TGCAGCGTGAGGGACTCGGGACGGAAGAACACTGAAGCTTTCTTT. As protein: CSVRDSGRKNTEAFF.

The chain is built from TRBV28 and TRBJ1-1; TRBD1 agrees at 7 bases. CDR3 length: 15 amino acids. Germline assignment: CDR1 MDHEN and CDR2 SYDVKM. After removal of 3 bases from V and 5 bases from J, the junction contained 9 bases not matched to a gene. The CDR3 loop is CASSFPTGYGTEAFF. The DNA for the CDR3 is TGTGCCAGCAGTTTCCCGACAGGGTATGGAACTGAAGCTTTCTTT.

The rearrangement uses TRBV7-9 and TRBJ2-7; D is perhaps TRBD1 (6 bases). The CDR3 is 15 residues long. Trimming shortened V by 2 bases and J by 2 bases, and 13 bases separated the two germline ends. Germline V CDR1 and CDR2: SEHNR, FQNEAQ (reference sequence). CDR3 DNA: TGTGCCAGCAGCTTAATGGCAGGGGCCACCTACGAGCAGTACTTC. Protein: CASSLMAGATYEQYF. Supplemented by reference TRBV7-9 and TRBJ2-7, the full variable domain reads DTGVSQNPRHKITKRGQNVTFRCDPISEHNRLYWYRQTLGQGPEFLTYFQNEAQLEKSRLLSDRFSAERPKGSFSTLEIQRTEQGDSAMYLCASSLMAGATYEQYFGPGTRLTVT.

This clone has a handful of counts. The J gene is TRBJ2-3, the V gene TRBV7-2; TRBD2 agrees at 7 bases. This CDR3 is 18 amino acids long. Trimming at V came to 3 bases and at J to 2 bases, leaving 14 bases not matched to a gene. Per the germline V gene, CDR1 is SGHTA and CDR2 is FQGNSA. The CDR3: CASSFDYFWGGVTDTQYF. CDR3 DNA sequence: TGTGCCAGCAGCTTCGATTATTTTTGGGGGGGAGTCACAGATACGCAGTATTTT.

CDR3 in amino acids: CASSEGTGYEQYF. CDR3 DNA: TGTGCCAGCAGTGAAGGAACAGGCTACGAGCAGTACTTC. The chain links TRBV2 to TRBJ2-7; D may be TRBD1 (5 bases). CDR1 and CDR2 from the germline V gene are SNHLY and FYNNEI. The CDR3 sequence is 13 residues long. Trimming stripped 1 base from V and 3 bases from J, with 7 bases between.

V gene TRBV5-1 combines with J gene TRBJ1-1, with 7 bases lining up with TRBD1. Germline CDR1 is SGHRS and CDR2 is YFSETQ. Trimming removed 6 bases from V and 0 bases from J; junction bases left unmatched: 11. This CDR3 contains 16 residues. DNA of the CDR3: TGCGCCAGCACGTCCGGAGGGGGCTCCGTGAACACTGAAGCTTTCTTT. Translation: CASTSGGGSVNTEAFF.

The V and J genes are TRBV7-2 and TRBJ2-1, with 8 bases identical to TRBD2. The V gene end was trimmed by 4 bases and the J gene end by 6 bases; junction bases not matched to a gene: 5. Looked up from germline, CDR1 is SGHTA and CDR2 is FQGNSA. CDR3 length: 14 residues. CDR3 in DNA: TGTGCCAGCAGCTCGGGACTAGTGGGCAATGAGCAGTTCTTC. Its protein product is CASSSGLVGNEQFF.

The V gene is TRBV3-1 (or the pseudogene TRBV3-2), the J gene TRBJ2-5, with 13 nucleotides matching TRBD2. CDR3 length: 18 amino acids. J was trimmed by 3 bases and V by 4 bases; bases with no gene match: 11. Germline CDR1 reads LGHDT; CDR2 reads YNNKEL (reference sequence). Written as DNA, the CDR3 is TGTGCCAGCAGCCTCGGACTAGCGGGAGAAGTTTTAGAAGAGACCCAGTACTTC. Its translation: CASSLGLAGEVLEETQYF.

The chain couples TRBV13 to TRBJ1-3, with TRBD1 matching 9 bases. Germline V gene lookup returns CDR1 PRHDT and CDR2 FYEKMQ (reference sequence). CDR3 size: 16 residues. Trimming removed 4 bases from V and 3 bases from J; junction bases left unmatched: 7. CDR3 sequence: CASSWGQGGSGNTIYF. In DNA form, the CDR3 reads TGTGCCAGCAGCTGGGGACAGGGAGGTAGTGGAAACACCATATATTTT.

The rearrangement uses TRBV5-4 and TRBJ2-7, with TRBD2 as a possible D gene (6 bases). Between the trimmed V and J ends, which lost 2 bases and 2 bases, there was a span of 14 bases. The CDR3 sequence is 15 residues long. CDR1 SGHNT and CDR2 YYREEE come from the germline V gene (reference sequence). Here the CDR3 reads CASSFFGRRAYEQYF. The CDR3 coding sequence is TGTGCCAGCAGCTTTTTTGGGAGGAGAGCCTACGAGCAGTACTTC. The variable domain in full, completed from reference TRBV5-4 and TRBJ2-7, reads ETGVTQSPTHLIKTRGQQVTLRCSSQSGHNTVSWYQQALGQGPQFIFQYYREEENGRGNFPPRFSGLQFPNYSSELNVNALELDDSALYLCASSFFGRRAYEQYFGPGTRLTVT.

The CDR3 region has the DNA TGTGCCAGCAGCTTGTCCGGTGGAAACACCATATATTTT. This encodes CASSLSGGNTIYF. The chain has TRBV11-3 and TRBJ1-3; D ambiguous. Germline CDR1 is SGHNT and CDR2 is YENEEA. Trimming took 3 bases from V and 3 from J, leaving 6 bases between them. This CDR3 has 13 residues.

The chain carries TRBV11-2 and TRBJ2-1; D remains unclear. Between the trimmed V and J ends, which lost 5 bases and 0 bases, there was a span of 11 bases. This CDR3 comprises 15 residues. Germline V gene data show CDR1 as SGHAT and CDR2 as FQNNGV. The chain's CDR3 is CASSPTGISYNEQFF. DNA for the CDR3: TGTGCCAGCAGCCCAACCGGTATCTCCTACAATGAGCAGTTCTTC.

The CDR3 reads CASSPQGAQNEKLFF. CDR3 coding DNA: TGCGCCAGCAGCCCTCAGGGGGCGCAGAATGAAAAACTGTTTTTT. The chain joins TRBV5-1 to TRBJ1-4; 8 nucleotides align to TRBD1. This CDR3 spans 15 amino acids. Looked up from germline, CDR1 is SGHRS and CDR2 is YFSETQ. Trimming took 4 bases from V and 5 from J; bases not matched to a gene: 7.

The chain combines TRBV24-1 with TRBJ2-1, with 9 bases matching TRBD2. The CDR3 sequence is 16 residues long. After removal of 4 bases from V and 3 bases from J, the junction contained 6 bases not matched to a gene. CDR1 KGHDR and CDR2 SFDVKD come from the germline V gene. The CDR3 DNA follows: TGTGCCACCAGTGACCTTAGCGGGAGTGTCTACAATGAGCAGTTCTTC. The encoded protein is CATSDLSGSVYNEQFF.

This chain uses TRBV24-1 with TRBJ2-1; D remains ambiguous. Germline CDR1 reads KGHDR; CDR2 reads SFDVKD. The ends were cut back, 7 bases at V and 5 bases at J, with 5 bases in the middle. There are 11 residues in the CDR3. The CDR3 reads CATSGNNEQFF. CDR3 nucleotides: TGTGCCACCAGCGGTAACAATGAGCAGTTCTTC.